Listed here is a single T cell receptor beta chain. Per the germline V gene, CDR1 is SGHNT and CDR2 is YYREEE (reference sequence). The CDR3 is 12 amino acids. Trimming removed 2 bases at V and 3 bases at J, with 5 bases between. This record comes from a study of blood T cell repertoires in COVID-19. About the study: Researchers got acute and convalescent COVID-19 samples from the United States, Italy and Spain. From T cells, B-cell-depleted T cells, or PBMCs came the material, which was cDNA or gDNA.

Per the study methods: The assay estimated nucleated cells by amplifying reference gene primers. The data were produced by immunoSEQ multiplex PCR, yet TCRdb's version contains in-frame clones alone and is incomplete. Clone size and V and J calls were adopted from that table, with D and trimming inferred from the DNA. Among fewer than 350,000 clones listed, over 75% were seen once. The chain combines TRBV5-4 with TRBJ2-5, with unresolved D. The origin of this receptor is a woman between 45 and 65 years old who had recovered from COVID-19. The material sequenced was peripheral blood. This CDR3 is CASSFVKETQYF. The CDR3 region has the DNA TGTGCCAGCAGCTTTGTAAAAGAGACCCAGTACTTC.